Here is one T cell receptor beta chain with its context. What it binds is not known. Rectal tissue came from one to two pinch biopsies taken at colonoscopy. The data were taken from a study of pediatric ulcerative colitis. Study-wide findings and caveats: Acute severe colitis showed lower rectal diversity from clonal expansions.

Trimming removed 1 base at V and 0 bases at J, with 6 bases between. The CDR3 loop spans 14 amino acids. Germline values: CDR1 KGHSH, CDR2 LQKENI. Here immunoSEQ multiplex PCR was the method, and the copy in TCRdb shows in-frame clones only, minus some. The data show about 34,000 clones, over 70% seen once. V and J are TRBV18 and TRBJ1-1; weak D call: TRBD1 (5 bases). The sample taken for sequencing was gut tissue. This clonotype was obtained from a boy between 10 and 17 years old with severe ulcerative colitis. CDR3 loop: CASSPQGMNTEAFF. The CDR3 region has the DNA TGTGCCAGCTCACCACAGGGGATGAACACTGAAGCTTTCTTT. Drawing the rest from reference TRBV18 and TRBJ1-1, the complete variable domain is NAGVMQNPRHLVRRRGQEARLRCSPMKGHSHVYWYRQLPEEGLKFMVYLQKENIIDESGMPKERFSAEFPKEGPSILRIQQVVRGDSAAYFCASSPQGMNTEAFFGQGTRLTVV.